This T cell receptor beta chain came from a study of T cell responses to AZD1222 COVID-19 vaccine. CDR1 is MDHEN, CDR2 SYDVKM, per germline. The V gene end was trimmed by 5 bases and the J gene end by 5 bases; junction bases not matched to a gene: 8. The CDR3 runs 14 residues. The method was immunoSEQ multiplex PCR; TCRdb's version includes in-frame clones alone and lacks a portion of them. The repertoire holds 110,000 to 150,000 clones, with 85% to 95% as singletons. The sequence came from an adult who had recovered from COVID-19. V is TRBV28 and J is TRBJ1-2; 7 bases agree with TRBD1. The specimen comprised peripheral blood, sampled after recovery from COVID-19. The CDR3 sequence: CASSPGTVIYGYTF. The DNA of the CDR3 is TGTGCCAGCAGTCCCGGGACAGTTATTTATGGCTACACCTTC.